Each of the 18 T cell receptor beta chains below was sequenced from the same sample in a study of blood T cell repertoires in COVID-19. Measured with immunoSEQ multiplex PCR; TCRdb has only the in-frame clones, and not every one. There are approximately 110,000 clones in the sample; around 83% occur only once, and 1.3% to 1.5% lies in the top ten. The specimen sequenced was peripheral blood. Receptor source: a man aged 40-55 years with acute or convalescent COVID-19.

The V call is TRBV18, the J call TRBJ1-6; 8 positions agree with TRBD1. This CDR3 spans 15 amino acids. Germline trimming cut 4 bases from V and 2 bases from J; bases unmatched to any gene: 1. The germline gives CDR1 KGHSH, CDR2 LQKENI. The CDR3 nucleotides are TGTGCCAGCTCACGGACAGGGCCCTATAATTCACCCCTCCACTTT. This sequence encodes CASSRTGPYNSPLHF.

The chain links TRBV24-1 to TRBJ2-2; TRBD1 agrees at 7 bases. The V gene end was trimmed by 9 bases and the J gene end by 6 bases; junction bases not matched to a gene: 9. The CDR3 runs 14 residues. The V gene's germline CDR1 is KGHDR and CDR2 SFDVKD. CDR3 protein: CATRGQPYPGELFF. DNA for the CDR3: TGTGCCACCCGGGGACAGCCCTACCCCGGGGAGCTGTTTTTT.

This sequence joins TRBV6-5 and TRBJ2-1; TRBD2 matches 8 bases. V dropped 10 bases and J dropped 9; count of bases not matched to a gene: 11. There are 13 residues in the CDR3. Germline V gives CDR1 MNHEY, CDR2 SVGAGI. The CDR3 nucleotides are TGTGCCACCTCGGGGGGGAGTTGGGTTGAGCAGTTCTTC. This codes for CATSGGSWVEQFF.

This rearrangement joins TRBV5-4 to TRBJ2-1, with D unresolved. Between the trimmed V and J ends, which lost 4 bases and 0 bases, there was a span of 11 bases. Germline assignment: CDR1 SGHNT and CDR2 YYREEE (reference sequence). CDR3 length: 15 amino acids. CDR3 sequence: CASSATLSSYNEQFF. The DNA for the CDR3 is TGTGCCAGCAGCGCAACATTAAGCTCCTACAATGAGCAGTTCTTC.

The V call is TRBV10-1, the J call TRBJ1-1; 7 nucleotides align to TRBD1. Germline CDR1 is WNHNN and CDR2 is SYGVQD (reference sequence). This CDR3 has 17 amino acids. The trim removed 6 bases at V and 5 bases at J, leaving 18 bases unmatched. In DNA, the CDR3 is TGCGCCAGCAGGGACCGAGACAGGGAATTTGTCGGGACTGAAGCTTTCTTT. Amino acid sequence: CASRDRDREFVGTEAFF.

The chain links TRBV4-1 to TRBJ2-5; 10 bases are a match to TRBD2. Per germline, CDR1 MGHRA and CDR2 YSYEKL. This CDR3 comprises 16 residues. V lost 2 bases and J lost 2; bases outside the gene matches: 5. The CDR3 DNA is TGCGCCAGCAGCCAATCTAGCGGGAGTGGTCAAGAGACCCAGTACTTC. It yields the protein CASSQSSGSGQETQYF.

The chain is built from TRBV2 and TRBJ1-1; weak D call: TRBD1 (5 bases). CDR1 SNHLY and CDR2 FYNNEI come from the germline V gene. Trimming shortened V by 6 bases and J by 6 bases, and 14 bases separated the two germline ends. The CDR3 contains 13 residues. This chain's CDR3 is CASRDTGYAEAFF. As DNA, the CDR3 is TGTGCCAGCAGAGATACAGGTTACGCTGAAGCTTTCTTT.

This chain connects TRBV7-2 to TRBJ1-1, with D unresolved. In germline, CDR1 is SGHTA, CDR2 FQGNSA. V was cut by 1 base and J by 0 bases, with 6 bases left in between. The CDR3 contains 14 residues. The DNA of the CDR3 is TGTGCCAGCAGCTTAGAAGCGTTGAACACTGAAGCTTTCTTT. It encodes CASSLEALNTEAFF.

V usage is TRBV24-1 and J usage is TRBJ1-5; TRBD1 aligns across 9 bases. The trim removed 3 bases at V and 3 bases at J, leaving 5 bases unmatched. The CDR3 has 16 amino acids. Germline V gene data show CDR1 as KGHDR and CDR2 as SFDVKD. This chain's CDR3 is CATSDPGTGSNQPQHF. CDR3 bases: TGTGCCACCAGTGATCCCGGGACAGGGTCCAATCAGCCCCAGCATTTT.

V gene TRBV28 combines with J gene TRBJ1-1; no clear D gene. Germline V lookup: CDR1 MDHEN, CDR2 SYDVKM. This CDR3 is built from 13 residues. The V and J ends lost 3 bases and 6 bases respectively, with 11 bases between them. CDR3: CASSFIESPEAFF. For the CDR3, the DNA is TGTGCCAGCAGTTTTATAGAATCCCCTGAAGCTTTCTTT.

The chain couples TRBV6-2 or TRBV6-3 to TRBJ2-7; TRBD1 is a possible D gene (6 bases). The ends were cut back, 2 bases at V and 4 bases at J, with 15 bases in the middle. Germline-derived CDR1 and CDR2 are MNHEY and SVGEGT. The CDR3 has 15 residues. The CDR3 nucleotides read TGTGCCAGCAGTTACCAGGGGCGGAGGCCATACGAGCAGTACTTC. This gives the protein CASSYQGRRPYEQYF.

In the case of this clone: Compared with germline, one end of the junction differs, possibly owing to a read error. CDR3 residues: CASSLSTSGGETQYF. CDR3 sequence (DNA): TGTGCTAGCAGCTTATCGACTAGCGGAGGGGAGACCCAGTACTTC. This chain uses TRBV7-7 with TRBJ2-5, with TRBD2 matching 9 bases. CDR1 is SSHAT, CDR2 FNYEAQ, per germline (reference sequence). The CDR3 runs 15 residues.

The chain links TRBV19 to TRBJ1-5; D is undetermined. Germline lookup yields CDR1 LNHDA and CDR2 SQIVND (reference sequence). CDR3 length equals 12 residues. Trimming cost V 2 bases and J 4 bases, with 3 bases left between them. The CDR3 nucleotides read TGTGCCAGTAGTATACCGAATCAGCCCCAGCATTTT. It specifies CASSIPNQPQHF.

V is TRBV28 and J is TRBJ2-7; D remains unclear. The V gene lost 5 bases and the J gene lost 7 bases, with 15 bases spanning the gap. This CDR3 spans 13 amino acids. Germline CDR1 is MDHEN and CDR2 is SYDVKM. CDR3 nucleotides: TGTGCCAGCAGTACCGAGGTCCCCGGGGAGCAGTACTTC. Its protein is CASSTEVPGEQYF.

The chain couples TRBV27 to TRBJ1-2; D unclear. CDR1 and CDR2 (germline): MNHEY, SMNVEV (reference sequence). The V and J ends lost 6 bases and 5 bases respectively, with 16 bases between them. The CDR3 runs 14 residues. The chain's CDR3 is CASSSHRISYGYTF. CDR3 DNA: TGTGCCAGCAGCTCACACCGAATAAGTTATGGCTACACCTTC.

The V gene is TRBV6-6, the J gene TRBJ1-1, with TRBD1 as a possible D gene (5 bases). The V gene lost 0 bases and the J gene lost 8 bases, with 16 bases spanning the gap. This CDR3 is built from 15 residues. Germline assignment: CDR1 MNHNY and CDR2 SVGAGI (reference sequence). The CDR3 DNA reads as TGTGCCAGCAGTTACTCGAGGCAGGGTACTATCGAAGCTTTCTTT. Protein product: CASSYSRQGTIEAFF.

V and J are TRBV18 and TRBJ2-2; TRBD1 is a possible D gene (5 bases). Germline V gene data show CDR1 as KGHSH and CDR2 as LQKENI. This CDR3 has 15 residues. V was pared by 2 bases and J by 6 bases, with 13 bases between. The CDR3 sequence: CASSPATVSAGELFF. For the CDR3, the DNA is TGTGCCAGCTCACCAGCGACAGTTTCCGCCGGGGAGCTGTTTTTT.

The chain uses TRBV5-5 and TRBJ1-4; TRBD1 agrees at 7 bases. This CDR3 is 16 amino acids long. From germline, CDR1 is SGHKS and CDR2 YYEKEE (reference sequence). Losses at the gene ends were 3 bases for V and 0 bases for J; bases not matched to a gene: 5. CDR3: CASSSDRSATNEKLFF. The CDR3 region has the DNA TGTGCCAGCAGCTCGGACAGGAGTGCAACTAATGAAAAACTGTTTTTT. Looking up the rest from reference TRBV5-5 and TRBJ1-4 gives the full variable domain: DAGVTQSPTHLIKTRGQQVTLRCSPISGHKSVSWYQQVLGQGPQFIFQYYEKEERGRGNFPDRFSARQFPNYSSELNVNALLLGDSALYLCASSSDRSATNEKLFFGSGTQLSVL.